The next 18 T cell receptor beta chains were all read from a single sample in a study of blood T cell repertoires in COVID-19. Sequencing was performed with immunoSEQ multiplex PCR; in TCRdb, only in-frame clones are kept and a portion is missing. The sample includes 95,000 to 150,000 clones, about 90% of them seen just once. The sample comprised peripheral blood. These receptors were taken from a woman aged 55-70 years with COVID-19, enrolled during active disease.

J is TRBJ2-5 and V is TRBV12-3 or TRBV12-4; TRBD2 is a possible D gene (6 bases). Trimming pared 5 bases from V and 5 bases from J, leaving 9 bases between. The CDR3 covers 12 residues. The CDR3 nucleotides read TGTGCCAGCAGTCCCCGGGGGGAGACCCAGTACTTC. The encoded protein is CASSPRGETQYF.

This CDR3 reads CASSYVSNTGELFF. Written as DNA, the CDR3 is TGTGCCAGCAGCTATGTTAGTAACACCGGGGAGCTGTTTTTT. The chain couples TRBV4-2 to TRBJ2-2; D call uncertain. V was pared by 5 bases and J by 2 bases, with 9 bases between. The V gene's germline CDR1 is LGHNA and CDR2 YNFKEQ. The CDR3 loop spans 14 amino acids.

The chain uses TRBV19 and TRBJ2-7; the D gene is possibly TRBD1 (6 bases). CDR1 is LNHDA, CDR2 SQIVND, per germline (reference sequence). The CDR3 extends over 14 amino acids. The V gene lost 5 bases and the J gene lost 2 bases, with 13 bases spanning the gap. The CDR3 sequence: CASSDPGVPYEQYF. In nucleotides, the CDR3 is TGTGCCAGTAGTGACCCAGGGGTCCCCTACGAGCAGTACTTC. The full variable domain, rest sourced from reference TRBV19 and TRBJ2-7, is DGGITQSPKYLFRKEGQNVTLSCEQNLNHDAMYWYRQDPGQGLRLIYYSQIVNDFQKGDIAEGYSVSREKKESFPLTVTSAQKNPTAFYLCASSDPGVPYEQYFGPGTRLTVT.

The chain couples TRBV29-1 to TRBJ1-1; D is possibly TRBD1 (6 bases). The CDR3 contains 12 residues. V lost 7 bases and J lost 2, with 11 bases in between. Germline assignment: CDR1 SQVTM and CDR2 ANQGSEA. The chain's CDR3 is CSARQVNTEAFF. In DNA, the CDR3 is TGCAGCGCCAGACAGGTAAACACTGAAGCTTTCTTT.

This CDR3 reads CAISGDRGYGYTF. CDR3 nucleotide sequence: TGTGCCATCAGTGGGGACAGGGGCTATGGCTACACCTTC. The rearrangement links TRBV10-3 to TRBJ1-2; 10 bases align to TRBD1. The germline V gene has CDR1 ENHRY and CDR2 SYGVKD. The CDR3 has 13 amino acids. Trimming removed 4 bases from V and 4 bases from J; junction bases left unmatched: 0.

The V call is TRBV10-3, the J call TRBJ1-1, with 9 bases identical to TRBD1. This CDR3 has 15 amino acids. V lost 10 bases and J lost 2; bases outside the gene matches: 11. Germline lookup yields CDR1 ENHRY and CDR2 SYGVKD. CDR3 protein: CATRPQGQGNTEAFF. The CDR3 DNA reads TGTGCCACACGACCCCAGGGACAGGGAAACACTGAAGCTTTCTTT.

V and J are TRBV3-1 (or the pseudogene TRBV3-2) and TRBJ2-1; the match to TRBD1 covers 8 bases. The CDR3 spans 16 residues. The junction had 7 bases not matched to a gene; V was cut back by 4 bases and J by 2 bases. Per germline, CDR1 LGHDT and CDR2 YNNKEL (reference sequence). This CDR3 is CASSPRDRYTYNEQFF. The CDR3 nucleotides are TGTGCCAGCAGCCCCCGGGACAGGTATACCTACAATGAGCAGTTCTTC.

In DNA, the CDR3 is TGTGCCAGCAGCCAAGAGGAGGGGGCGCCGGGAGAAAAACTGTTTTTT. Protein sequence: CASSQEEGAPGEKLFF. The gene calls are TRBV4-2 and TRBJ1-4; 7 bases line up with TRBD1. Germline CDR1 and CDR2: LGHNA and YNFKEQ. V was clipped by 0 bases and J by 8 bases; unmatched bases: 9. The CDR3 is 16 residues long.

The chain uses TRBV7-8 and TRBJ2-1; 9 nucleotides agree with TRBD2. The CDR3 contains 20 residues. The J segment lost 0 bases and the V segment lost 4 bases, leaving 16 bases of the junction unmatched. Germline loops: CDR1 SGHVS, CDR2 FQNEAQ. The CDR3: CASSSSWVAGDPYSYNEQFF. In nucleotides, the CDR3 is TGTGCCAGCAGCTCCAGTTGGGTAGCGGGGGACCCTTACTCCTACAATGAGCAGTTCTTC.

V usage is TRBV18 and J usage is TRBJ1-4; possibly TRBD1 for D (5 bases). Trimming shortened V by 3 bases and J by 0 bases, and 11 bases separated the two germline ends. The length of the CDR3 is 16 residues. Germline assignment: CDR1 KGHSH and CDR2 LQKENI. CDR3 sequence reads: CASSPSGGSTNEKLFF. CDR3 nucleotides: TGTGCCAGCTCACCCTCGGGGGGATCAACTAATGAAAAACTGTTTTTT. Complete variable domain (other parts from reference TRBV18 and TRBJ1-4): NAGVMQNPRHLVRRRGQEARLRCSPMKGHSHVYWYRQLPEEGLKFMVYLQKENIIDESGMPKERFSAEFPKEGPSILRIQQVVRGDSAAYFCASSPSGGSTNEKLFFGSGTQLSVL.

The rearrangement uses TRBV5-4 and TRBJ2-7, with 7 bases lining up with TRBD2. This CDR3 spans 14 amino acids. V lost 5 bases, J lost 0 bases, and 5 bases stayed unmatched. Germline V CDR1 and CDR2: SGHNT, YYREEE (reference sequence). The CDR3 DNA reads TGTGCCAGCAGGGTGAGCGGGAACTCCTACGAGCAGTACTTC. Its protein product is CASRVSGNSYEQYF.

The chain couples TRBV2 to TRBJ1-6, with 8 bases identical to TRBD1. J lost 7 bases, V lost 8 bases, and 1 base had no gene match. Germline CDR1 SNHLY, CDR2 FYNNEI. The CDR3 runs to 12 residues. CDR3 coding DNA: TGTGCCAGCGGGACAGGCAATTCACCCCTCCACTTT. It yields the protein CASGTGNSPLHF.

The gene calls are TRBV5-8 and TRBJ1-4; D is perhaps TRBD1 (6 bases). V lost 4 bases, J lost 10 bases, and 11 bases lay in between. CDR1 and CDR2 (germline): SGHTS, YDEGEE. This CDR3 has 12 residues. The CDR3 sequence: CASSARGGKLFF. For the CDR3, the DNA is TGTGCCAGCAGCGCCCGAGGGGGAAAACTGTTTTTT.

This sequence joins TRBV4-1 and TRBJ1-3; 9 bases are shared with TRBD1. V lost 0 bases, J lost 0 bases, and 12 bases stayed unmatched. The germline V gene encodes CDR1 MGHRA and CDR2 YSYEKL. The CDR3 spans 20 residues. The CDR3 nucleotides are TGCGCCAGCAGCCAAGAAAGGGCCGGGACAGGGATCCCCTCTGGAAACACCATATATTTT. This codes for CASSQERAGTGIPSGNTIYF.

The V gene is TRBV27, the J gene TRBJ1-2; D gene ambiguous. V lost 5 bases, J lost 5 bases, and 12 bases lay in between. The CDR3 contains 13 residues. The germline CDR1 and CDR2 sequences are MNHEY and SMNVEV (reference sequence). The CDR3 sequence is CASSLGSGYGYTF. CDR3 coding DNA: TGTGCCAGCAGTCTGGGGAGCGGTTATGGCTACACCTTC.

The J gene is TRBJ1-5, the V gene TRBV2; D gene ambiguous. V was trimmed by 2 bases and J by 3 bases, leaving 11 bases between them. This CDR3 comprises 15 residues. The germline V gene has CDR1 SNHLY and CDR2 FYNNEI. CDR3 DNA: TGTGCCAGCAGTGAACTCGCCGGGGTCAATCAGCCCCAGCATTTT. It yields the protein CASSELAGVNQPQHF.

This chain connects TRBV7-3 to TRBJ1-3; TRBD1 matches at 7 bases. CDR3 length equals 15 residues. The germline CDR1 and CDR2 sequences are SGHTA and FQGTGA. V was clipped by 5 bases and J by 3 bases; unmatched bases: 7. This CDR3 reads CASSPGRGLGNTIYF. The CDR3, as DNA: TGTGCCAGCAGCCCCGGTAGGGGGCTTGGAAACACCATATATTTT.

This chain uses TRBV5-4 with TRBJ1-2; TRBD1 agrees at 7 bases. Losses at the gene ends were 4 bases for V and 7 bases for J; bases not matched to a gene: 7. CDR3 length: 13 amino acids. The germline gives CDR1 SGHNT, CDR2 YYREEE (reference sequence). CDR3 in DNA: TGTGCCAGCAGCCTTGACAGGGCAACTGGCTACACCTTC. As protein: CASSLDRATGYTF.